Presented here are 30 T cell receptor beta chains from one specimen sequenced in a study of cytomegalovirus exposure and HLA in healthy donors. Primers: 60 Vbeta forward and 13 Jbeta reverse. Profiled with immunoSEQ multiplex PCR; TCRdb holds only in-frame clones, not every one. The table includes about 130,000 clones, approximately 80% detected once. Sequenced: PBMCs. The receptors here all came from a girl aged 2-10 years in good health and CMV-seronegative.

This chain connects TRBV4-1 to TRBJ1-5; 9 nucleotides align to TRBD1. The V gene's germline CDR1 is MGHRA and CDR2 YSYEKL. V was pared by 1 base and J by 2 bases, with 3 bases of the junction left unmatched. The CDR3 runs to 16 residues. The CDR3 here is CASSQGWTGGNQPQHF. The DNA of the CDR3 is TGCGCCAGCAGCCAAGGCTGGACAGGGGGCAATCAGCCCCAGCATTTT.

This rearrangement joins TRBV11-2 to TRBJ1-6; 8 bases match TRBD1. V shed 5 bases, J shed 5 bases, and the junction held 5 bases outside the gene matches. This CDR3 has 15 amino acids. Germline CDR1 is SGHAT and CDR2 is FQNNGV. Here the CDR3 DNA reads TGTGCCAGCAGCCCTCGGACAGGGCATAATTCACCCCTCCACTTT. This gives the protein CASSPRTGHNSPLHF.

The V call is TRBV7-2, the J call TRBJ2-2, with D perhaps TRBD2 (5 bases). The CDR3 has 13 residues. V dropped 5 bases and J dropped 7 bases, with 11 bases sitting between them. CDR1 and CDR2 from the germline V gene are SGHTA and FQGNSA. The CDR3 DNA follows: TGTGCCAGCAGCCCAGCTGGGAGCGGGGAGCTGTTTTTT. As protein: CASSPAGSGELFF.

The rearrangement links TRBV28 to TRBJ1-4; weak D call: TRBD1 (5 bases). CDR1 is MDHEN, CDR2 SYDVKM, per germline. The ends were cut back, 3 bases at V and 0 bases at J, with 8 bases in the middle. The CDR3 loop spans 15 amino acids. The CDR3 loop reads CASSFQGSTNEKLFF. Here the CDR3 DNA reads TGTGCCAGCAGTTTTCAGGGTTCAACTAATGAAAAACTGTTTTTT.

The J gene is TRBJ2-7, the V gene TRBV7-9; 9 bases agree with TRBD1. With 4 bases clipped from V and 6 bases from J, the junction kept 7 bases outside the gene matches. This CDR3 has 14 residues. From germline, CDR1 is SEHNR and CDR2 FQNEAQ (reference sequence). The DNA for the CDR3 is TGTGCCAGCAGCTCCCCCGGGACAGGGCTCGAGCAGTACTTC. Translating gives CASSSPGTGLEQYF.

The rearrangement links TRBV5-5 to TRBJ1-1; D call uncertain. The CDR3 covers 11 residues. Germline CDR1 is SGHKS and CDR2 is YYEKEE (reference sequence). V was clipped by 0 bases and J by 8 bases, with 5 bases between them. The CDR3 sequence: CASSLDEEAFF. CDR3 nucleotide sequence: TGTGCCAGCAGCTTGGACGAGGAAGCTTTCTTT.

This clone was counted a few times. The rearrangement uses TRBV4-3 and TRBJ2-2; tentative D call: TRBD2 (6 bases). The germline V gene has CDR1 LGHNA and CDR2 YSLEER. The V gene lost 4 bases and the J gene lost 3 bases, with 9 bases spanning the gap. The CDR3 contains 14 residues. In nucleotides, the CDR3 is TGCGCCAGCAGCCGGGACTTAGACACCGGGGAGCTGTTTTTT. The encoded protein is CASSRDLDTGELFF.

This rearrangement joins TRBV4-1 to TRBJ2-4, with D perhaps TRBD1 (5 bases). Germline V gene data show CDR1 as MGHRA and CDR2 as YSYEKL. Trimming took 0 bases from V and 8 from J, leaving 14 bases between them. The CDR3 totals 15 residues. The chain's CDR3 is CASSQDRTRVDIQYF. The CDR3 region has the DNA TGCGCCAGCAGCCAAGATAGGACCAGGGTGGACATTCAGTACTTC.

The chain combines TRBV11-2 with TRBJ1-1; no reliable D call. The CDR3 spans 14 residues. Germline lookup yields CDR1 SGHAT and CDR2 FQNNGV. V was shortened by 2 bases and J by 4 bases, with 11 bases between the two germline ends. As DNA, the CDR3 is TGTGCCAGCAGCTTATTGACCCAGGTCACTGAAGCTTTCTTT. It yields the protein CASSLLTQVTEAFF.

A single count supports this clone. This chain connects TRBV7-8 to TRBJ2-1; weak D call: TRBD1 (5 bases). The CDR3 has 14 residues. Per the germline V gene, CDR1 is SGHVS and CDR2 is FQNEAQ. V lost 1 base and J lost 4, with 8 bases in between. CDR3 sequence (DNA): TGTGCCAGCAGCTTAGACGACAGTTACAATGAGCAGTTCTTC. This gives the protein CASSLDDSYNEQFF.

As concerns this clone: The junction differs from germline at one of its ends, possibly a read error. CDR3 protein: CASSLYGDTDTQYF. CDR3 DNA sequence: TGTGCTAGCAGCTTATACGGGGACACAGATACGCAGTATTTT. The chain joins TRBV7-7 to TRBJ2-3; D might be TRBD2 (5 bases). There are 14 residues in the CDR3. Germline CDR1 and CDR2: SSHAT and FNYEAQ (reference sequence).

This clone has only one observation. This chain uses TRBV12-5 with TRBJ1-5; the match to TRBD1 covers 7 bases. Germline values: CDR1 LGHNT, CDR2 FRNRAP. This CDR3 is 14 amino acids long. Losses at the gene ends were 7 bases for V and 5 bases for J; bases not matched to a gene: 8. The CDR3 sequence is CASDFGQDYQPQHF. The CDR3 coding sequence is TGTGCTAGTGATTTTGGACAGGACTATCAGCCCCAGCATTTT.

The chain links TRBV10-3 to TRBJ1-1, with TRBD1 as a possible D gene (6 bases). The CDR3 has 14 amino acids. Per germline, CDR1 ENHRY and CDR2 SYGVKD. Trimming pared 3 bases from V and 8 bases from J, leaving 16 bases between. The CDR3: CAISEGEGQGEAFF. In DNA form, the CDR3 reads TGTGCCATCAGTGAAGGTGAGGGCCAGGGGGAAGCTTTCTTT.

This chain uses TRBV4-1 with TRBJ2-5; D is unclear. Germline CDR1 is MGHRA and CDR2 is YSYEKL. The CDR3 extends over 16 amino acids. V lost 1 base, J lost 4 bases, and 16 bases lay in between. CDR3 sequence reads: CASSQVGGSRRETQYF. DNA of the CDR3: TGCGCCAGCAGCCAAGTTGGCGGCTCGCGTAGAGAGACCCAGTACTTC.

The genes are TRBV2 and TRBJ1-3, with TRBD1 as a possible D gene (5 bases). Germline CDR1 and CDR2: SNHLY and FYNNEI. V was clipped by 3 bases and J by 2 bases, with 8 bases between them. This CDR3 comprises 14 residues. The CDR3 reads CASSDRETGNTIYF. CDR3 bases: TGTGCCAGCAGTGACAGGGAAACTGGAAACACCATATATTTT.

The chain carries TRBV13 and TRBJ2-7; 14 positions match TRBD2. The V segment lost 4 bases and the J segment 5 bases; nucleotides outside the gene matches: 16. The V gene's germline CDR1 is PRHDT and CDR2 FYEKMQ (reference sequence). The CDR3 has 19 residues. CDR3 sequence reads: CASSSSTGTSGSGPDEQYF. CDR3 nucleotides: TGTGCCAGCAGCTCGTCCACCGGGACTAGCGGGAGTGGTCCCGACGAGCAGTACTTC.

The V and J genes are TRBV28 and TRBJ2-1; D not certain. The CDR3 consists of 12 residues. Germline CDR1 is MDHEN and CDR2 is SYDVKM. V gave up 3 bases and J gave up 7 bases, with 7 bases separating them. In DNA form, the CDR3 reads TGTGCCAGCAGTTTGTGGGCTAATGAGCAGTTCTTC. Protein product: CASSLWANEQFF. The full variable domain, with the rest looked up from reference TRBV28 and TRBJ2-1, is DVKVTQSSRYLVKRTGEKVFLECVQDMDHENMFWYRQDPGLGLRLIYFSYDVKMKEKGDIPEGYSVSREKKERFSLILESASTNQTSMYLCASSLWANEQFFGPGTRLTVL.

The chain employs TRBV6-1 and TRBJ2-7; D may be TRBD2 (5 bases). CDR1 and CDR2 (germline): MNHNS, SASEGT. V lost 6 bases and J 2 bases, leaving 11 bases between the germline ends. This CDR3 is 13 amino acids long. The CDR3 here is CASRSGATYEQYF. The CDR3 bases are TGTGCCAGCAGGAGCGGAGCGACCTACGAGCAGTACTTC.

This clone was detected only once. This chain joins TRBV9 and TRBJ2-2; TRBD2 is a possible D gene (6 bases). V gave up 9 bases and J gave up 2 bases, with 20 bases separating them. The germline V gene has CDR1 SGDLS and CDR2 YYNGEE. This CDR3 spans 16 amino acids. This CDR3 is CATGASAHLNTGELFF. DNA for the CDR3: TGTGCCACCGGGGCTAGCGCTCACCTAAACACCGGGGAGCTGTTTTTT.

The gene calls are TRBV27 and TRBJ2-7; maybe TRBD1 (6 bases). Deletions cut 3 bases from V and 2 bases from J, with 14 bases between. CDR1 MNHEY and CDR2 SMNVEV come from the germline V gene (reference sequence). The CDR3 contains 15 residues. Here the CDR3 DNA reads TGTGCCAGCAGTTTGAGTCTCAGGGGAACCTACGAGCAGTACTTC. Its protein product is CASSLSLRGTYEQYF.

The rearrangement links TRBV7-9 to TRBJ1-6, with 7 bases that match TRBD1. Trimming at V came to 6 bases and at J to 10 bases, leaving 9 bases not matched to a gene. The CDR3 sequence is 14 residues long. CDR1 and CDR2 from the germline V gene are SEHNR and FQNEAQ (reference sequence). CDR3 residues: CASSDRDSWSPLHF. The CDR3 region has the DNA TGTGCCAGCAGTGACCGGGACAGTTGGTCACCCCTCCACTTT. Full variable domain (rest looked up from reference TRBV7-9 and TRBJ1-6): DTGVSQNPRHKITKRGQNVTFRCDPISEHNRLYWYRQTLGQGPEFLTYFQNEAQLEKSRLLSDRFSAERPKGSFSTLEIQRTEQGDSAMYLCASSDRDSWSPLHFGNGTRLTVT.

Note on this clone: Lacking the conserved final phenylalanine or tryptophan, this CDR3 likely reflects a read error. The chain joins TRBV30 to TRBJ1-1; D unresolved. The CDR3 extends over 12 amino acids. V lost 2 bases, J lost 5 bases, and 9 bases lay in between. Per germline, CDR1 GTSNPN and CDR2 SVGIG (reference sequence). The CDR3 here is CAWSQSETEAFV. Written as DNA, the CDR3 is TGTGCCTGGAGTCAAAGCGAGACTGAAGCTTTCGTT.

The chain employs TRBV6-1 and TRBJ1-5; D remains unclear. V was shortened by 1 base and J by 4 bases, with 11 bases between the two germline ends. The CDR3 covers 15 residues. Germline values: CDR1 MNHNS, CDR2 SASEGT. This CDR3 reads CASSEGPLQNQPQHF. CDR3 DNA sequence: TGTGCCAGCAGTGAAGGGCCCCTCCAAAATCAGCCCCAGCATTTT.

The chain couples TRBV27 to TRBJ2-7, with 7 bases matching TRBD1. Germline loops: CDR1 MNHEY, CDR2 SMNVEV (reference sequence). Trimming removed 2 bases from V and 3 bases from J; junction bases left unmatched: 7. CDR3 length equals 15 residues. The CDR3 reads CASSLAGGRFYEQYF. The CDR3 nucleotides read TGTGCCAGCAGTTTAGCAGGGGGACGATTCTACGAGCAGTACTTC.

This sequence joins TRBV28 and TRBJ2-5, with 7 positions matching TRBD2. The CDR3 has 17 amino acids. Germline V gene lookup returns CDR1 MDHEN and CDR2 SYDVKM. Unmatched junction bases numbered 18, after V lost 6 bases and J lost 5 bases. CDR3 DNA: TGTGCCAGCAGGTACATTCCCCCCAGGGAGGGAGATGAGACCCAGTACTTC. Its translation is CASRYIPPREGDETQYF.

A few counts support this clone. CDR3 amino acids: CASSEAATSGAFEQYF. DNA for the CDR3: TGTGCCAGCAGTGAAGCCGCTACTAGCGGGGCGTTCGAGCAGTACTTC. The chain combines TRBV2 with TRBJ2-7; 10 positions match TRBD2. CDR3 size: 16 residues. V was clipped by 0 bases and J by 6 bases; unmatched bases: 8. Per germline, CDR1 SNHLY and CDR2 FYNNEI.

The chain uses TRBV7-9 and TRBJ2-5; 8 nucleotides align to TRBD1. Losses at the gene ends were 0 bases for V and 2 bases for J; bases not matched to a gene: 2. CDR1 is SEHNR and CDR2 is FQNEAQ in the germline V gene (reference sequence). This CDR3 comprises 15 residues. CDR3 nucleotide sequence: TGTGCCAGCAGCTTAGCGACAGGGGTTCAAGAGACCCAGTACTTC. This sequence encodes CASSLATGVQETQYF.

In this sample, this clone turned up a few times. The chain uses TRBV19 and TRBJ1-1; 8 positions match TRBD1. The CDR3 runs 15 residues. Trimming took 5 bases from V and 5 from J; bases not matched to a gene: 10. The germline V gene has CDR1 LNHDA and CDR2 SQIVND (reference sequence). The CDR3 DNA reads TGTGCCAGTAGTCCCTGGACAGGGCGGCGGACTGAAGCTTTCTTT. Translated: CASSPWTGRRTEAFF.

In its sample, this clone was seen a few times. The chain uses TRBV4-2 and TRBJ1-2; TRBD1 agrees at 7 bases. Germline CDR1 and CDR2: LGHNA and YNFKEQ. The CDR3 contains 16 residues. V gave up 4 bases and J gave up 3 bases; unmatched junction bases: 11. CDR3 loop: CASSLTGSYLDYGYTF. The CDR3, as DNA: TGTGCCAGCAGCCTGACAGGGTCGTATCTAGACTATGGCTACACCTTC.

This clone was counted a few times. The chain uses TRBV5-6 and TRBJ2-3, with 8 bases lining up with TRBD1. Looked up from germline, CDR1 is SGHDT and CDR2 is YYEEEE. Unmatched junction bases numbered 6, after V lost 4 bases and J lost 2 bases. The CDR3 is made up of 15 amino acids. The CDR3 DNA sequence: TGTGCCAGCAGCCTCGGGACAGGACCCACAGATACGCAGTATTTT. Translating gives CASSLGTGPTDTQYF. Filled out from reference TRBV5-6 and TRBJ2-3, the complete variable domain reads DAGVTQSPTHLIKTRGQQVTLRCSPKSGHDTVSWYQQALGQGPQFIFQYYEEEERQRGNFPDRFSGHQFPNYSSELNVNALLLGDSALYLCASSLGTGPTDTQYFGPGTRLTVL.